Sequencing of this TCR beta chain was carried out in a study of early T cells in non-severe SARS-CoV-2 infection. In the study overall: It was bulk RNA from unsorted whole blood that was sequenced, and the chains were unpaired.

Findings and caveats of the study: Comparison of clonotypes with VDJdb favored anti-spike CD8 responses while missing private and CD4 specificities.

About this clonotype: Its specificity is unknown.

V was clipped by 0 bases and J by 6 bases; unmatched bases: 1. The germline V gene has CDR1 LGHNA and CDR2 YNFKEQ. The CDR3 contains 15 residues. The TCR library protocol attached unique molecular identifiers to the individual cDNA molecules. A single record per CDR3 protein comes from TCRdb applying MiXCR to the 5' RACE reads. The sample includes roughly 25,000 distinct CDR3 sequences, roughly 5.3% of them seen just once. The chain uses TRBV4-2 and TRBJ1-4; 10 positions match TRBD1. The material sequenced was whole blood. This clonotype originated in an adult who was a healthcare worker with PCR-confirmed SARS-CoV-2 infection or an uninfected control (not recorded which). In DNA, the CDR3 is TGTGCCAGCAGCCAAGATGGACAGGGGGATGAAAAACTGTTTTTT. As protein: CASSQDGQGDEKLFF.